The T cell receptor (beta chain) under discussion was sequenced for a study of monozygotic twins with inflammatory bowel disease. Study outcomes and limitations: Support was lacking for any single strong IBD-associated signal or clonotype. TCRbeta diversity (inverse Simpson) was lower in IBD patients than in healthy co-twins.

On this clonotype itself: No antigen is known for it.

Germline V lookup: CDR1 MNHEY, CDR2 SMNVEV (reference sequence). This CDR3 region has 17 residues. Both TCRalpha and TCRbeta cDNA were subjected to two nested PCRs lasting approximately 16 and 9 cycles. TCRdb re-called the 5' RACE reads and gives one entry per CDR3 protein, without DNA. This sample's table has under 150,000 distinct CDR3 sequences. The total RNA came straight from whole blood, and T cells were not sorted beforehand. The V and J genes are TRBV27 and TRBJ2-3; TCRdb picks TRBD2, but there is no DNA to check that call. The clonotype comes from a human donor with ulcerative colitis or Crohn's disease, or a healthy co-twin of an affected twin (not recorded which). Sequenced material: blood. The CDR3 loop is CASSSRLAGVVTDTQYF.